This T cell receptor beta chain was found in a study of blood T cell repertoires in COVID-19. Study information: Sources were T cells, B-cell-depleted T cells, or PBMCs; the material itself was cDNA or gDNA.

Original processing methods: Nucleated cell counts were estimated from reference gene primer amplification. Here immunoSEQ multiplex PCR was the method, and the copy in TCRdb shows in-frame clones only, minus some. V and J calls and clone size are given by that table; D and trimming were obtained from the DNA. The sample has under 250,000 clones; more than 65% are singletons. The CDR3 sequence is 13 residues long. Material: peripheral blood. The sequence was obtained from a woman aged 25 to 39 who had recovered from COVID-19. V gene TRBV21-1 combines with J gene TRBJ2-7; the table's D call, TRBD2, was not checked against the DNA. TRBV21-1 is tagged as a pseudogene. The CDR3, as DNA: TGTGCCAGCAGCACTCCCGGGGCCTACGAGCAGTACTTC. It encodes CASSTPGAYEQYF.